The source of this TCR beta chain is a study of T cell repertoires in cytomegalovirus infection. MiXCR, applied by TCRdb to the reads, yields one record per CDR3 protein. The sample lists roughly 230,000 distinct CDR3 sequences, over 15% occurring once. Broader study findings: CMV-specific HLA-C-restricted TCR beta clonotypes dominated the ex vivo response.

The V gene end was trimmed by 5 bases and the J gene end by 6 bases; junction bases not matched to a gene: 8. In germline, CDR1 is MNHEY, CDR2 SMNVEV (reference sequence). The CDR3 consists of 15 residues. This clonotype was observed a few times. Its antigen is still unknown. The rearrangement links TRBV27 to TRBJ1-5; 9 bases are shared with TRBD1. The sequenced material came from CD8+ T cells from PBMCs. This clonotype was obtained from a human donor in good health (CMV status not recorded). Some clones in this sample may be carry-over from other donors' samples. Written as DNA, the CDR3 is TGTGCCAGCAGTATTACAGGGGGCGTAGGTCAGCCCCAGCATTTT. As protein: CASSITGGVGQPQHF.